Presented here are 8 T cell receptor beta chains from one specimen sequenced in a study of CD8 T cells in Susac syndrome. When the RNA was reverse transcribed, random hexamers were used with an input of roughly 0.5 to 1 ug. TCRdb re-derived calls from the immunoSEQ multiplex PCR reads in MiXCR, one entry per CDR3 protein. The table records around 150,000 distinct CDR3 sequences, 94% of them present only once. The sample taken for sequencing was CD8+ T cells from PBMCs. The receptors come from a human donor in good health.

The chain combines TRBV3-1 with TRBJ2-2; D gene uncertain. CDR3 size: 13 residues. Looked up from germline, CDR1 is LGHDT and CDR2 is YNNKEL (reference sequence). V lost 7 bases to trimming and J lost 0 bases, with 6 bases between them. CDR3 coding DNA: TGTGCCAGCACCGGGCCGAACACCGGGGAGCTGTTTTTT. Translating gives CASTGPNTGELFF.

This clonotype was counted once. The V call is TRBV7-8, the J call TRBJ1-1, with TRBD1 matching over 7 bases. This CDR3 contains 9 residues. V gave up 5 bases and J gave up 13 bases; unmatched junction bases: 1. In germline, CDR1 is SGHVS, CDR2 FQNEAQ. Here the CDR3 DNA reads TGTGCCAGCAGCGACAGGGTTTTCTTT. Its protein is CASSDRVFF.

The V gene is TRBV2, the J gene TRBJ1-1; maybe TRBD1 (5 bases). This CDR3 has 12 residues. The germline V gene has CDR1 SNHLY and CDR2 FYNNEI. CDR3 nucleotides: TGTGCTTTAACGTCTGACAGCGGGGAAGCTTTCTTT. Its protein is CALTSDSGEAFF.

The rearrangement links TRBV30 to TRBJ1-1; a weak D match, TRBD1 (6 bases). V lost 3 bases and J 5 bases, leaving 10 bases between the germline ends. The length of the CDR3 is 12 residues. Germline V gene lookup returns CDR1 GTSNPN and CDR2 SVGIG (reference sequence). The CDR3, as DNA: TGTGCCTGGAGACGAGGGGGGACTGAAGCTTTCTTT. As protein: CAWRRGGTEAFF.

V usage is TRBV29-1 and J usage is TRBJ1-1, with no clear D. Germline lookup yields CDR1 SQVTM and CDR2 ANQGSEA. There are 14 residues in the CDR3. V shed 3 bases and J shed 1 base, with 12 bases lying between them. Here the CDR3 reads CSVDVVGRNTEAFF. For the CDR3, the DNA is TGCAGCGTTGACGTGGTAGGGCGGAACACTGAAGCTTTCTTT.

The V gene is TRBV7-9, the J gene TRBJ1-4; a possible D gene is TRBD1 (6 bases). Looked up from germline, CDR1 is SEHNR and CDR2 is FQNEAQ (reference sequence). CDR3 length: 14 amino acids. V dropped 8 bases and J dropped 0 bases, with 10 bases sitting between them. The CDR3: CASQGRSTNEKLFF. In DNA, the CDR3 is TGTGCCAGCCAGGGGAGATCAACTAATGAAAAACTGTTTTTT.

The rearrangement uses TRBV29-1 and TRBJ2-5; the match to TRBD2 covers 15 bases. The CDR3 length is 14 residues. Per the germline V gene, CDR1 is SQVTM and CDR2 is ANQGSEA. V dropped 5 bases and J dropped 4; count of bases not matched to a gene: 2. The CDR3 loop is CSVTGLAGGETQYF. Written as DNA, the CDR3 is TGCAGCGTTACGGGACTAGCGGGAGGAGAGACCCAGTACTTC. Full variable domain (outside the CDR3, taken from reference TRBV29-1 and TRBJ2-5): SAVISQKPSRDICQRGTSLTIQCQVDSQVTMMFWYRQQPGQSLTLIATANQGSEATYESGFVIDKFPISRPNLTFSTLTVSNMSPEDSSIYLCSVTGLAGGETQYFGPGTRLLVL.

The V and J genes are TRBV7-9 and TRBJ2-5; the D is unclear. The V gene's germline CDR1 is SEHNR and CDR2 FQNEAQ (reference sequence). The CDR3 loop spans 13 amino acids. Trimming took 4 bases from V and 5 from J, leaving 11 bases between them. The CDR3 protein is CASSSRLKETQYF. The CDR3 coding sequence is TGTGCCAGCAGCTCCAGATTGAAGGAGACCCAGTACTTC.